A selection of T cell receptor beta chains follows, all from one sample in a study of glioma-infiltrating T cells after dendritic cell vaccination. The protocol was immunoSEQ multiplex PCR, while the TCRdb copy is restricted to in-frame clones and leaves out a portion. The sample lists tens of thousands of clones; 70% to 85% were seen once. The sequencing used blood, collected after dendritic cell vaccination. Receptors originate from a human donor with glioblastoma. The CDR3 runs from the conserved cysteine through the conserved F or W. D genes are given only for firm matches. Clone size, where shown, is once, few, many, or a class for clones that have expanded.

DNA | CDR3 | size | J | D | V
TGCGCCAGCAGCTTGGGGCAGGGGGCTGATGGCTACACCTTC | CASSLGQGADGYTF | NA | TRBJ1-2 | TRBD1 | TRBV5-1
TGTGCCAGCGAAAGCGGAGTGAACACCGGGGAGCTGTTTTTT | CASESGVNTGELFF | NA | TRBJ2-2 | NA | TRBV9
TGTGCCAGCAGCATATCCGGGACAGGGATCAATGAGCAGTTCTTC | CASSISGTGINEQFF | NA | TRBJ2-1 | TRBD1 | TRBV6-1
TGCGCCAGCAGCTTGGGGCAGAACACCGGGGAGCTGTTTTTT | CASSLGQNTGELFF | NA | TRBJ2-2 | NA | TRBV5-1
TGCGCCAGCAGCTTGGACAGGGCCTACGAGCAGTACTTC | CASSLDRAYEQYF | NA | TRBJ2-7 | NA | TRBV5-1
TGTGCCAGTTCCTGGGGACAGGGAAAGACTGAAGCTTTCTTT | CASSWGQGKTEAFF | NA | TRBJ1-1 | TRBD1 | TRBV19
TGTGCCAGCAGCGTAACCGCAGCGCTTAACTCCTACAATGAGCAGTTCTTC | CASSVTAALNSYNEQFF | few | TRBJ2-1 | NA | TRBV9
TGTGCCAGCACTAAAACTGGACAGGGCAAAGAGACCCAGTACTTC | CASTKTGQGKETQYF | NA | TRBJ2-5 | TRBD1 | TRBV6-1
TGTGCCAGCAGTTACGGGGACAGTACTATGAACACTGAAGCTTTCTTT | CASSYGDSTMNTEAFF | NA | TRBJ1-1 | TRBD1 | TRBV6-6
TGTGCCAGCAGTGAAGAGAGGGATTACGGTGAAGCTTTCTTT | CASSEERDYGEAFF | NA | TRBJ1-1 | NA | TRBV2
TGTGCCAGCAACCTCCGGGGGGACTCCTACAATGAGCAGTTCTTC | CASNLRGDSYNEQFF | NA | TRBJ2-1 | TRBD2 | TRBV11-3
TGTGCCGGCAGTGAACCTGGACACCAGAATTCACCCCTCCACTTT | CAGSEPGHQNSPLHF | NA | TRBJ1-6 | NA | TRBV2
TGTGCCAGCAGCTTATTGCGGATGAGCACAGATACGCAGTATTTT | CASSLLRMSTDTQYF | few | TRBJ2-3 | NA | TRBV7-2
TGTGCCAGCAGCTGGTTGACAGGGAGCACTGAAGCTTTCTTT | CASSWLTGSTEAFF | once | TRBJ1-1 | TRBD1 | TRBV5-6
TGCGCCAGCAGCCAGGGCCTCGCGGGGGGTTCGTATGGCTACACCTTC | CASSQGLAGGSYGYTF | NA | TRBJ1-2 | NA | TRBV4-1
TGTGCCAGCAGCTCCAGGGATCCCCGGCGCTCCTATAATTCACCCCTCCACTTT | CASSSRDPRRSYNSPLHF | NA | TRBJ1-6 | NA | TRBV7-6
TGTGCTAGTGGTTTGGTCGACAGAAGCGAAAAACTGTTTTTT | CASGLVDRSEKLFF | NA | TRBJ1-4 | NA | TRBV12-5
TGTGCCAGCAGCAAAACCCGGGACAGGCGCGAGCAGTACTTC | CASSKTRDRREQYF | NA | TRBJ2-7 | TRBD1 | TRBV7-9
TGTGCCAGCAGTGAAGGGGAGGGAATAGGGCCCCAGCATTTT | CASSEGEGIGPQHF | NA | TRBJ1-5 | NA | TRBV2
TGTGCCAGCAGGGAGTGGGGGCCCCACACAGATACGCAGTATTTT | CASREWGPHTDTQYF | NA | TRBJ2-3 | NA | TRBV6-1
TGTGCCAGCAGCCCAGACACCGGGGAGCTGTTTTTT | CASSPDTGELFF | few | TRBJ2-2 | NA | TRBV7-9
TGTGCCTGGAGTGCCCCAGGGAATGACTCACCCCTCCACTTT | CAWSAPGNDSPLHF | NA | TRBJ1-6 | NA | TRBV30
TGTGCCAGCAGCTCTTGGACTAGCGGGGGGGCTCTAGACACCGGGGAGCTGTTTTTT | CASSSWTSGGALDTGELFF | NA | TRBJ2-2 | TRBD2 | TRBV9
TGCGCCAGCAGCCCTAGACAGGGGGACTACGAGCAGTACTTC | CASSPRQGDYEQYF | NA | TRBJ2-7 | TRBD1 | TRBV5-1
TGTGCCAGCAGTTTCCGAGTGGGGGGTAACTACGAGCAGTACTTC | CASSFRVGGNYEQYF | few | TRBJ2-7 | NA | TRBV6-5
TGTGCCAGCAGCTTGCAACACAGGGTCTCTGGAAACACCATATATTTT | CASSLQHRVSGNTIYF | NA | TRBJ1-3 | NA | TRBV5-5
TGCGCCAGCAGCACTAGCGGGGGCCGAGATACGCAGTATTTT | CASSTSGGRDTQYF | few | TRBJ2-3 | TRBD2 | TRBV10-1
TGCGCCAGCAGCCCCGACCGACTCTACGAGCAGTACTTC | CASSPDRLYEQYF | once | TRBJ2-7 | NA | TRBV4-1